This passage covers 21 T cell receptor beta chains from one sample sequenced in a study of T-cell memory formation after mild COVID-19 (dated by TCRdb to 2020 to 2022). Libraries came from 5' RACE. Sequenced using an Illumina NovaSeq 6000. The raw public reads went through TCRdb reprocessing: fastp at Q25, MiXCR clone calling, in-frame beta chains kept. Entries are consolidated by CDR3 protein sequence, retaining the most common genes and DNA. The sample table holds about 90,000 distinct CDR3 sequences, of which roughly 15% were seen once. Under 45% of the sample is in the top ten clones. The sequencing sample was made of PBMCs or a T cell subset sorted from them (not recorded which). The source of these receptors is a man between 18 and 29 years old who had mild COVID-19 (a few samples of this study predate the infection). The sample titles of this study are shuffled in the database, so cell type and time point are left out; the donor was told from shared clones.

This clonotype was observed a handful of times. This chain links TRBV27 with TRBJ2-7, with a tentative D call TRBD1 (6 bases). This CDR3 is built from 12 residues. CDR1 is MNHEY, CDR2 SMNVEV, per germline (reference sequence). V was shortened by 4 bases and J by 6 bases, with 10 bases between the two germline ends. Written as DNA, the CDR3 is TGTGCCAGCAGTTCCGCAGGGGCCGAGCAGTACTTC. Protein product: CASSSAGAEQYF.

This clonotype was observed a handful of times. The chain is built from TRBV4-1 and TRBJ2-2; TRBD1 is a possible D gene (6 bases). The CDR3 runs to 17 residues. V was clipped by 1 base and J by 7 bases, with 19 bases between them. In germline, CDR1 is MGHRA, CDR2 YSYEKL. CDR3 sequence (DNA): TGCGCCAGCAGCCAAGGGCCCCGGGACAAAAGGAGCGGGGAGCTGTTTTTT. Its translation: CASSQGPRDKRSGELFF.

The chain recombines TRBV4-1 with TRBJ2-1, with 8 positions matching TRBD1. Germline CDR1 reads MGHRA; CDR2 reads YSYEKL. This CDR3 is 17 amino acids long. V trimming: 0 bases; J trimming: 7 bases; junction bases outside the gene matches: 11. CDR3 protein: CASSQDEGRGPGNEQFF. CDR3 DNA: TGCGCCAGCAGCCAAGATGAGGGCAGGGGGCCGGGTAATGAGCAGTTCTTC.

The V and J genes are TRBV4-1 and TRBJ1-6, with D tentatively TRBD1 (5 bases). Between the trimmed V and J ends, which lost 1 base and 6 bases, there was a span of 10 bases. The CDR3 is made up of 15 amino acids. Germline V gene data show CDR1 as MGHRA and CDR2 as YSYEKL. The CDR3: CASSQAGYVNSPLHF. The CDR3 DNA sequence: TGCGCCAGCAGCCAAGCAGGGTATGTTAATTCACCCCTCCACTTT.

This clonotype appeared a few times. V and J are TRBV6-2 or TRBV6-3 and TRBJ2-4, with 8 nucleotides matching TRBD2. The CDR3 length is 14 residues. J lost 15 bases, V lost 4 bases, and 14 bases had no gene match. Germline CDR1 and CDR2: MNHEY and SVGEGT. CDR3 residues: CASSSGAGTSAWYF. In DNA form, the CDR3 reads TGTGCCAGCAGTTCAGGGGCCGGGACTAGTGCTTGGTACTTC.

The CDR3 is CAISESDRPTNEKLFF. CDR3 bases: TGTGCCATCAGTGAGTCCGACAGGCCGACTAATGAAAAACTGTTTTTT. The chain couples TRBV10-3 to TRBJ1-4; TRBD1 is a possible D gene (6 bases). This CDR3 is built from 16 residues. V lost 0 bases and J 2 bases, leaving 10 bases between the germline ends. Germline V gives CDR1 ENHRY, CDR2 SYGVKD.

The table lists this clonotype with a few counts. CDR3 sequence (DNA): TGCAGCGTTGAGGTAGTTGGGGGGGGCACTGAAGCTTTCTTT. Residues: CSVEVVGGGTEAFF. The rearrangement uses TRBV29-1 and TRBJ1-1; tentatively, D is TRBD1 (5 bases). Trimming removed 3 bases from V and 4 bases from J, with 15 bases in between. Germline CDR1 SQVTM, CDR2 ANQGSEA. The CDR3 has 14 amino acids.

The chain couples TRBV6-5 to TRBJ2-5, with 7 bases aligning to TRBD1. This CDR3 comprises 14 residues. CDR1 is MNHEY and CDR2 is SVGAGI in the germline V gene. Losses at the gene ends were 0 bases for V and 3 bases for J; bases not matched to a gene: 1. In DNA, the CDR3 is TGTGCCAGCAGTTACTCGGGGACAGAAGAGACCCAGTACTTC. It encodes CASSYSGTEETQYF.

This clonotype was picked up many times. The CDR3 DNA reads TGCAGCGCGGTACAGGGAGACTCCTACGAGCAGTACTTC. Amino acids: CSAVQGDSYEQYF. The chain links TRBV29-1 to TRBJ2-7, with a tentative D call TRBD1 (6 bases). The V end was cut by 7 bases, the J end by 0 bases, with 13 bases between. Looked up from germline, CDR1 is SQVTM and CDR2 is ANQGSEA. CDR3 length: 13 residues.

This clonotype has a handful of counts. The V gene is TRBV9, the J gene TRBJ2-3, with 8 bases that match TRBD2. The CDR3 is 14 residues long. V gave up 3 bases and J gave up 3 bases; unmatched junction bases: 3. Germline V CDR1 and CDR2: SGDLS, YYNGEE. The DNA of the CDR3 is TGTGCCAGCAGCGATAGCGGGGTAACAGATACGCAGTATTTT. This encodes CASSDSGVTDTQYF.

J is TRBJ1-1 and V is TRBV25-1; a possible D gene is TRBD1 (5 bases). The V gene's germline CDR1 is MGHDK and CDR2 SYGVNS. Trimming removed 6 bases from V and 6 bases from J, with 14 bases in between. The CDR3 totals 13 residues. This CDR3 is CASSARAYPEAFF. In nucleotides, the CDR3 is TGTGCCAGCAGCGCCAGGGCGTATCCTGAAGCTTTCTTT.

This rearrangement joins TRBV12-3 or TRBV12-4 to TRBJ2-3; D gene ambiguous. The CDR3 sequence is 11 residues long. Trimming cost V 7 bases and J 7 bases, with 9 bases left between them. The CDR3 coding sequence is TGTGCCAGCAATTGGAAAAATACGCAGTATTTT. The encoded protein is CASNWKNTQYF.

This rearrangement joins TRBV5-1 to TRBJ1-1; D gene unclear. CDR3 length equals 17 residues. Germline CDR1 is SGHRS and CDR2 is YFSETQ. With 2 bases removed from V and 1 base from J, the gap between germline ends came to 18 bases. CDR3 bases: TGCGCCAGCAGCTTTAGACCAAGGTCCGACCGGAACACTGAAGCTTTCTTT. As protein: CASSFRPRSDRNTEAFF.

The chain joins TRBV28 to TRBJ2-2; D not certain. Trimming took off 2 bases at V and 2 bases at J, with 6 bases between the two ends. Germline CDR1 and CDR2: MDHEN and SYDVKM. The CDR3 length is 14 residues. The CDR3 loop is CASSLTDNTGELFF. In DNA, the CDR3 is TGTGCCAGCAGTTTAACGGATAACACCGGGGAGCTGTTTTTT.

This clonotype was picked up a small number of times. The chain combines TRBV7-9 with TRBJ2-5; no reliable D call. The germline gives CDR1 SEHNR, CDR2 FQNEAQ (reference sequence). The V gene lost 1 base and the J gene lost 5 bases, with 11 bases spanning the gap. CDR3 length: 14 residues. The CDR3 DNA reads as TGTGCCAGCAGCTTAGTCGGGTTGTCGGAGACCCAGTACTTC. This translates into CASSLVGLSETQYF.

This clonotype has a handful of counts. The V and J genes are TRBV2 and TRBJ2-7; perhaps D is TRBD1 or TRBD2 (5 bases each). Germline V lookup: CDR1 SNHLY, CDR2 FYNNEI. The CDR3 consists of 13 residues. Trimming stripped 3 bases from V and 3 bases from J, with 9 bases between. In nucleotides, the CDR3 is TGTGCCAGCAGTGACAGGGAGCGCTACGAGCAGTACTTC. Its translation: CASSDRERYEQYF. Combining the CDR3 with reference TRBV2 and TRBJ2-7 gives the whole variable domain EPEVTQTPSHQVTQMGQEVILRCVPISNHLYFYWYRQILGQKVEFLVSFYNNEISEKSEIFDDQFSVERPDGSNFTLKIRSTKLEDSAMYFCASSDRERYEQYFGPGTRLTVT.

This clonotype has just a few counts. CDR3 nucleotide sequence: TGCGCCAGCAGTGAAGGACTAAACAATGAGCAGTTCTTC. Amino acid sequence: CASSEGLNNEQFF. The chain links TRBV10-1 to TRBJ2-1; D might be TRBD2 (6 bases). The CDR3 length is 13 residues. Looked up from germline, CDR1 is WNHNN and CDR2 is SYGVQD (reference sequence). The V end lost 3 bases, the J end lost 5 bases, and 8 bases lay between the germline ends.

This clonotype was seen more than once but under ten times. J is TRBJ2-5 and V is TRBV7-6, with TRBD1 matching 9 bases. The CDR3 totals 15 residues. With V trimmed by 1 base and J by 8 bases, 8 bases remained unmatched. CDR1 and CDR2 from the germline V gene are SGHVS and FNYEAQ. CDR3 residues: CASSLGRDRAFTQYF. DNA for the CDR3: TGTGCCAGCAGCTTAGGCCGGGACAGGGCGTTCACCCAGTACTTC.

This clonotype showed up just a few times. The V and J genes are TRBV4-1 and TRBJ1-1; D uncertain. V lost 1 base and J lost 5, with 17 bases in between. Per germline, CDR1 MGHRA and CDR2 YSYEKL. This CDR3 comprises 16 residues. The chain's CDR3 is CASSQVIQRLRTEAFF. CDR3 DNA sequence: TGCGCCAGCAGCCAAGTCATTCAGAGATTAAGGACTGAAGCTTTCTTT.

This clonotype occurred many times. The chain joins TRBV7-2 to TRBJ1-1; D gene unclear. V was clipped by 3 bases and J by 3 bases, with 17 bases between them. The CDR3 consists of 16 residues. The germline V gene has CDR1 SGHTA and CDR2 FQGNSA. This chain's CDR3 is CASSFRLAGWDTEAFF. The CDR3 DNA reads as TGTGCCAGCAGCTTCCGCTTAGCGGGTTGGGACACTGAAGCTTTCTTT.

This sequence joins TRBV18 and TRBJ2-1; D uncertain. This CDR3 has 15 residues. The germline V gene has CDR1 KGHSH and CDR2 LQKENI. Trimming took 2 bases from V and 0 from J, leaving 8 bases between them. The CDR3 nucleotides read TGTGCCAGCTCACCATCGTACAGCTCCTACAATGAGCAGTTCTTC. Amino acid sequence: CASSPSYSSYNEQFF.